Described below is a single T cell receptor (beta chain) sequence and its context. Sequencing used immunoSEQ multiplex PCR; TCRdb keeps in-frame clones, though not all of them. The data show under 90,000 clones, around 97% seen once. The data were obtained in a study of technical replicates of blood from a few donors. Germline values: CDR1 SGHNT, CDR2 YYREEE (reference sequence). The J segment lost 6 bases and the V segment lost 0 bases, leaving 1 base of the junction unmatched. The CDR3 contains 13 residues. Sequences were obtained from T cells isolated from PBMCs. The genes are TRBV5-4 and TRBJ2-7, with 9 bases identical to TRBD1. The receptor comes from a human donor in good health. The CDR3 DNA follows: TGTGCCAGCAGCTTGGGGACAGGGGCCGAGCAGTACTTC. The encoded protein is CASSLGTGAEQYF.